This T cell receptor beta chain was recorded in a study of blood T cells in healthy people across ages. The study, taken as a whole, reports: Diversity of TCR beta per million T cells declined in a roughly linear way with age.

In terms of origin and age, donors were healthy Caucasian individuals from Russia aged 6 to 90. With a J-beta primer mix and a sample-barcoded 5' primer, a second PCR ran about 7 to 12 cycles. TCRdb recomputed calls from the 5' RACE reads with MiXCR, one row per CDR3 protein. The sample includes around 620,000 distinct CDR3 sequences, roughly 28% of them seen just once. This clonotype has a handful of counts. Its antigen is not identified. The germline CDR1 and CDR2 sequences are DFQATT and SNEGSKA (reference sequence). V was pared by 5 bases and J by 0 bases, with 3 bases of the junction left unmatched. This CDR3 region has 14 residues.

The specimen was blood. The TCR sequence derives from a woman in her 70s in good health. This chain links TRBV20-1 with TRBJ2-2; 7 nucleotides align to TRBD1. This CDR3 is CSAPGQPNTGELFF. CDR3 sequence (DNA): TGCAGTGCTCCGGGACAGCCGAACACCGGGGAGCTGTTTTTT.